One and the same sample provided the 5 T cell receptor beta chains below, sequenced in a study of response to subunit inactivated influenza vaccine. TCRdb processed the RT-PCR reads anew with MiXCR; each CDR3 protein has one entry. The data contain roughly 500,000 distinct CDR3 sequences, approximately 17% of them seen just once; the ten biggest clones take up over 2.5%. The source was CD4+ T cells sorted from PBMCs, collected roughly 24 months after vaccination. The receptors derive from a man in his fifties or sixties who received an inactivated influenza vaccine.

In its sample, this clonotype was seen a few times. This chain uses TRBV7-9 with TRBJ2-1, with 11 bases aligning to TRBD2. V shed 5 bases, J shed 4 bases, and the junction held 7 bases outside the gene matches. This CDR3 region has 16 residues. Germline CDR1 is SEHNR and CDR2 is FQNEAQ (reference sequence). CDR3 in amino acids: CASSPIAGGPYNEQFF. CDR3 bases: TGTGCCAGCAGCCCCATAGCGGGGGGGCCGTACAATGAGCAGTTCTTC.

The chain links TRBV5-1 to TRBJ2-1, with 9 bases aligning to TRBD2. This CDR3 is 15 amino acids long. Looked up from germline, CDR1 is SGHRS and CDR2 is YFSETQ. The trim removed 5 bases at V and 8 bases at J, leaving 11 bases unmatched. DNA of the CDR3: TGCGCCAGCAGTGGGTCTAGCGGGGTTACGGATGAGCAGTTCTTC. This encodes CASSGSSGVTDEQFF. The full variable domain, in which reference TRBV5-1 and TRBJ2-1 provide the parts outside the CDR3, is KAGVTQTPRYLIKTRGQQVTLSCSPISGHRSVSWYQQTPGQGLQFLFEYFSETQRNKGNFPGRFSGRQFSNSRSEMNVSTLELGDSALYLCASSGSSGVTDEQFFGPGTRLTVL.

The chain is built from TRBV23-1 and TRBJ2-2; 10 bases match TRBD1. TRBV23-1 is classed as an ORF, of uncertain function. V dropped 3 bases and J dropped 6; count of bases not matched to a gene: 19. This CDR3 has 20 residues. CDR3 sequence reads: CASSHRGRDRGGPLAGELFF. The CDR3 DNA follows: TGCGCCAGCAGTCACCGCGGCAGGGACAGGGGAGGCCCTTTGGCCGGGGAGCTGTTTTTT.

This clonotype was counted a few times. The CDR3 region is CASSQTIQENGYTF. CDR3 coding DNA: TGCGCCAGCAGCCAAACAATACAAGAAAATGGCTACACCTTC. This sequence joins TRBV4-1 and TRBJ1-2, with no clear D. Deletions cut 2 bases from V and 6 bases from J, with 13 bases between. The CDR3 is made up of 14 amino acids. Germline loops: CDR1 MGHRA, CDR2 YSYEKL.

The rearrangement joins TRBV27 to TRBJ2-1, with 11 bases matching TRBD1. This CDR3 comprises 15 residues. Trimming cost V 5 bases and J 8 bases; bases outside gene matches: 8. Germline V CDR1 and CDR2: MNHEY, SMNVEV (reference sequence). The CDR3 DNA reads as TGTGCCAGCAGTGCACCGGGACAGGGGGTTTATGAGCAGTTCTTC. This encodes CASSAPGQGVYEQFF.